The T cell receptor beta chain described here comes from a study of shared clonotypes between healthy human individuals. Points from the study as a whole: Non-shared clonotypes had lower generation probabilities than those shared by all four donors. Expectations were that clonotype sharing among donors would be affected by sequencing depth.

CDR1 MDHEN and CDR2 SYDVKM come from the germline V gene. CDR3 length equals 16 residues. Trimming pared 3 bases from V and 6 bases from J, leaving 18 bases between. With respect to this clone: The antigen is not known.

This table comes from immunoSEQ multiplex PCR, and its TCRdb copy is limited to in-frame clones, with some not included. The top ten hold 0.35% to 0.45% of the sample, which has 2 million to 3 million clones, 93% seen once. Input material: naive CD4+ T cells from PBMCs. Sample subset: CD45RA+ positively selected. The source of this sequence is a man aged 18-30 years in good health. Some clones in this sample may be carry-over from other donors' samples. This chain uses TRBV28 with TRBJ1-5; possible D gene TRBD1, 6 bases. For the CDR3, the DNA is TGTGCCAGCAGTTTCCCCTCCACTCAGGGGCGTCAGCCCCAGCATTTT. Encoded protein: CASSFPSTQGRQPQHF.